This record concerns one TCR beta chain sequence. Measured with immunoSEQ multiplex PCR; TCRdb has only the in-frame clones, and not every one. Of 95,000 to 150,000 clones listed, just over 85% are singletons. The germline CDR1 and CDR2 sequences are SGHRS and YFSETQ. The length of the CDR3 is 14 residues. The V and J ends lost 3 bases and 2 bases, in that order; junction bases with no gene match: 1. The sample is drawn from a study of blood T cell repertoires in COVID-19. The chain combines TRBV5-1 with TRBJ2-3; 9 bases fit TRBD1. Sequenced material: peripheral blood. This TCR was recovered from a man aged 40-49 years with acute or convalescent COVID-19. The CDR3 protein is CASSWDRATDTQYF. In nucleotides, the CDR3 is TGCGCCAGCAGCTGGGACAGGGCCACAGATACGCAGTATTTT.